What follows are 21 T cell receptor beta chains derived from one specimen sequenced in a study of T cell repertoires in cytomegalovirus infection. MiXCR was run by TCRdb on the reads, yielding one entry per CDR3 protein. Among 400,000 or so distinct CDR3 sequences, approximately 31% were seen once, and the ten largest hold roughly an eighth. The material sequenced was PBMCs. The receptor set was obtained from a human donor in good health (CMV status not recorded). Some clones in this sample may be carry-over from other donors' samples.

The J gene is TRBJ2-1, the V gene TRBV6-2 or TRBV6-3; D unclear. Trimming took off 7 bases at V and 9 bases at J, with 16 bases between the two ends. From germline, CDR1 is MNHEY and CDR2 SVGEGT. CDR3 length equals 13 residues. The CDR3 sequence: CASTQILGAEQFF. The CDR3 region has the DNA TGTGCCAGCACCCAAATTCTAGGAGCTGAGCAGTTCTTC.

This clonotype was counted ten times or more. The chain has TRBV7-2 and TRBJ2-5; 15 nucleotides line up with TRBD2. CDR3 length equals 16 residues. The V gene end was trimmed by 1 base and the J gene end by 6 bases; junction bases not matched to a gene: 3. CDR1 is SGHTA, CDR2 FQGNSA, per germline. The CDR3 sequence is CASSLGTSGGEKTQYF. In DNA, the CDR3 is TGTGCCAGCAGCTTAGGGACTAGCGGGGGGGAAAAGACCCAGTACTTC.

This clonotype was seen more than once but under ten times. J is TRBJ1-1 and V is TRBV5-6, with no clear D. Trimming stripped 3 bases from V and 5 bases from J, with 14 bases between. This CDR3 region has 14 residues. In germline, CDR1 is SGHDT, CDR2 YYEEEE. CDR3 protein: CASSYWGLVTEAFF. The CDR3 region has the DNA TGTGCCAGCAGCTACTGGGGATTAGTTACTGAAGCTTTCTTT.

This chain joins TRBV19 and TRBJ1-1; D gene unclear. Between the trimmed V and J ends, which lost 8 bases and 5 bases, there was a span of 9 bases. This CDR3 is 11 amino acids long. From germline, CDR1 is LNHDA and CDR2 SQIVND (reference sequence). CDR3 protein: CASARVTEAFF. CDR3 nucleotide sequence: TGTGCCAGTGCAAGGGTGACTGAAGCTTTCTTT.

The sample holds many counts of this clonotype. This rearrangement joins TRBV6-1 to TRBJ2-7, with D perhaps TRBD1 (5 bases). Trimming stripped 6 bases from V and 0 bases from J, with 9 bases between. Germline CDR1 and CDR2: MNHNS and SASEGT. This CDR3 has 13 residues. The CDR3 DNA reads TGTGCCAGCAGGACAGAATACTCCTACGAGCAGTACTTC. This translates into CASRTEYSYEQYF.

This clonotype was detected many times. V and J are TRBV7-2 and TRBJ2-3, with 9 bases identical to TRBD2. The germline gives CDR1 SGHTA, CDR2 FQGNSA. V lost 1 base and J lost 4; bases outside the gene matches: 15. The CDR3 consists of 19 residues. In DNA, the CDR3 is TGTGCCAGCAGCTTAGTATTCTCTTCGGGCGGGGGGGCATCAGATACGCAGTATTTT. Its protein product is CASSLVFSSGGGASDTQYF.

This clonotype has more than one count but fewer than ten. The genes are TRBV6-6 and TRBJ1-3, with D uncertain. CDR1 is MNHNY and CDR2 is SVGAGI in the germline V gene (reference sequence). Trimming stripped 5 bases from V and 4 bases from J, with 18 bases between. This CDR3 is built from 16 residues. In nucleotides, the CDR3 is TGTGCCAGCAGTGCCTGGGCGGGAGGAAAAGGAAACACCATATATTTT. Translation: CASSAWAGGKGNTIYF.

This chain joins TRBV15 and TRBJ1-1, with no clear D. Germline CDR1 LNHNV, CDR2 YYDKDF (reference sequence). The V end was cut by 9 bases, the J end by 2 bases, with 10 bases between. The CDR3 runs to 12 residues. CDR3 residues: CATLDGNTEAFF. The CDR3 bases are TGTGCCACACTGGACGGAAACACTGAAGCTTTCTTT.

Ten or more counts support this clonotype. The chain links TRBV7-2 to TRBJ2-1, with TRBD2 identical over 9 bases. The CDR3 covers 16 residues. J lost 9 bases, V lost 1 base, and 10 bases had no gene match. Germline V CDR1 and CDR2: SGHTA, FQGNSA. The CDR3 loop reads CASSLGGGGAHGEQFF. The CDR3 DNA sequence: TGTGCCAGCAGCTTAGGGGGCGGGGGGGCCCATGGTGAGCAGTTCTTC.

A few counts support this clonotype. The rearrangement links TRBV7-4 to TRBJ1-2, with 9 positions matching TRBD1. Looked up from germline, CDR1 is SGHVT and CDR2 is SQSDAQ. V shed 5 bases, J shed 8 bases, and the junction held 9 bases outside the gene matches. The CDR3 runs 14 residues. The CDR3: CASSAPGTGRGYTF. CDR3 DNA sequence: TGTGCCAGCAGCGCACCCGGGACAGGGAGGGGCTACACCTTC. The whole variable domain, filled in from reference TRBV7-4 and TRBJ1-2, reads GAGVSQSPRYKVAKRGRDVALRCDSISGHVTLYWYRQTLGQGSEVLTYSQSDAQRDKSGRPSGRFSAERPERSVSTLKIQRTEQGDSAVYLCASSAPGTGRGYTFGSGTRLTVV.

Here the CDR3 reads CSASSPVGNQPQHF. In DNA, the CDR3 is TGCAGTGCTAGTAGTCCCGTGGGGAATCAGCCCCAGCATTTT. This rearrangement joins TRBV20-1 to TRBJ1-5, with D hard to call. Per germline, CDR1 DFQATT and CDR2 SNEGSKA (reference sequence). Trimming pared 3 bases from V and 4 bases from J, leaving 13 bases between. The CDR3 length is 14 residues.

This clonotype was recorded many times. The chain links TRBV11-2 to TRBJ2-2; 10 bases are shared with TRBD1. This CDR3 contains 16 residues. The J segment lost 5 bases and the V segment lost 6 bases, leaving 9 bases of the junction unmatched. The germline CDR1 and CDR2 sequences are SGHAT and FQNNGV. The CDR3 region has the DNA TGTGCCAGCAGGGCCCCGGGACAGGGGCGGACCGGGGAGCTGTTTTTT. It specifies CASRAPGQGRTGELFF.

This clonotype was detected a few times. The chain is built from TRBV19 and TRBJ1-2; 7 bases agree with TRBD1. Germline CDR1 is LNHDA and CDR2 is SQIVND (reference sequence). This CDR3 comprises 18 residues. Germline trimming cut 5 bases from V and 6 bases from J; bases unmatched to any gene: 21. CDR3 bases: TGTGCCAGTAGTGGAAACCGGGACAGCAAAGAGTACGCAAATGGCTACACCTTC. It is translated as CASSGNRDSKEYANGYTF.

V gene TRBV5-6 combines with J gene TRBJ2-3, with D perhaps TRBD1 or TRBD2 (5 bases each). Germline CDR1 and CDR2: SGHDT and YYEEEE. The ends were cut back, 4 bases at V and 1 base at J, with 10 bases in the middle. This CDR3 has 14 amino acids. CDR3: CASSHRGGTDTQYF. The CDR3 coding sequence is TGTGCCAGCAGCCACCGAGGGGGCACAGATACGCAGTATTTT.

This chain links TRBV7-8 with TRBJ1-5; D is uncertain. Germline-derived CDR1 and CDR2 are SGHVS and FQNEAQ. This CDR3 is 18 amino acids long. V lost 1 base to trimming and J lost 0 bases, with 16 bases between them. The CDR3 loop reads CASSLEVAATASNQPQHF. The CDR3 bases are TGTGCCAGCAGCTTAGAGGTGGCAGCCACCGCTAGCAATCAGCCCCAGCATTTT.

The CDR3 nucleotides are TGTGCCAGCAGTTTCCGCATCGAAGGGCACCTCACCTACGAGCAGTACTTC. Amino acid sequence: CASSFRIEGHLTYEQYF. The chain joins TRBV6-6 to TRBJ2-7; D is unclear. The CDR3 is 17 amino acids. The germline CDR1 and CDR2 sequences are MNHNY and SVGAGI (reference sequence). The V end lost 4 bases, the J end lost 2 bases, and 21 bases lay between the germline ends.

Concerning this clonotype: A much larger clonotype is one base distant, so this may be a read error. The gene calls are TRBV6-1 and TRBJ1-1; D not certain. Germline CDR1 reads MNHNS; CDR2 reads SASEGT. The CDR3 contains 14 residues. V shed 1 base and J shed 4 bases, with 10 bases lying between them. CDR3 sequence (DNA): TGTGCCAGCAGTGAAGGGGGTCGGGTCACTGAAGCTTTCTTT. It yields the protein CASSEGGRVTEAFF.

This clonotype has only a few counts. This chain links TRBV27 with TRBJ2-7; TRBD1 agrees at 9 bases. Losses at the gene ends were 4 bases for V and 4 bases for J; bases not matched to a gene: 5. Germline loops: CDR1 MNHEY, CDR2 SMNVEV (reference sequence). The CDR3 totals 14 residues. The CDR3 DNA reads TGTGCCAGCAGTTCGGGGACAGGGAATTACGAGCAGTACTTC. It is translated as CASSSGTGNYEQYF.

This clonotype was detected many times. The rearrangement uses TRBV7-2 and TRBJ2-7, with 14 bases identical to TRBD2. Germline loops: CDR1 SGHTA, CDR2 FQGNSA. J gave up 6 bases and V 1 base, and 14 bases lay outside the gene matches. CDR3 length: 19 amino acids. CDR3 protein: CASSLDGLAGGLLRLEQYF. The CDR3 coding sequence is TGTGCCAGCAGCTTAGATGGACTAGCGGGGGGCCTCCTCCGGCTCGAGCAGTACTTC. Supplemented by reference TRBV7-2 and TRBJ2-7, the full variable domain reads GAGVSQSPSNKVTEKGKDVELRCDPISGHTALYWYRQSLGQGLEFLIYFQGNSAPDKSGLPSDRFSAERTGGSVSTLTIQRTQQEDSAVYLCASSLDGLAGGLLRLEQYFGPGTRLTVT.

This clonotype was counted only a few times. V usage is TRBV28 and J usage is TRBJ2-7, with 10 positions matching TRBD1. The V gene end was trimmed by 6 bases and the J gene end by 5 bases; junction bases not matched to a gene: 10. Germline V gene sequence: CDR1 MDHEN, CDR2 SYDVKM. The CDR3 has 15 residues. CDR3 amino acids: CASSPLTGGWDEQYF. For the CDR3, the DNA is TGTGCCAGCAGCCCCCTGACAGGGGGCTGGGACGAGCAGTACTTC.

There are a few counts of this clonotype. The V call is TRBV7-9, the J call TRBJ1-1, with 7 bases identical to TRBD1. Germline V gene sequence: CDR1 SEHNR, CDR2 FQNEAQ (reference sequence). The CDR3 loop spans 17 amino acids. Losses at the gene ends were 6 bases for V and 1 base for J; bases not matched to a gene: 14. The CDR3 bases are TGTGCCAGCAGTCAACGGGACAGCCACCGTAAGAACACTGAAGCTTTCTTT. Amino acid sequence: CASSQRDSHRKNTEAFF.